These T cell receptor beta chains were read from a single sample in a study of shared clonotypes between healthy human individuals. TCRdb keeps only in-frame clones here, not all; method: immunoSEQ multiplex PCR. The data hold roughly 500,000 clones, with around 95% observed a single time. The material sequenced was naive CD4+ T cells sorted from blood. These receptor sequences come from a woman aged 25 to 39 in good health. The CDR3 runs from the conserved cysteine through the conserved F or W. D genes are given only for firm matches.

V	J	D	CDR3	DNA
TRBV7-9	TRBJ2-1	-	CASSLVAVGDNEQFF	TGTGCCAGCAGCTTAGTAGCGGTCGGGGACAATGAGCAGTTCTTC
TRBV29-1	TRBJ1-1	-	CSVQLFLNTEAFF	TGCAGCGTTCAACTTTTTCTGAACACTGAAGCTTTCTTT
TRBV5-1	TRBJ2-3	TRBD1	CASSLGSGGTQYF	TGCGCCAGCAGCCTAGGTTCAGGGGGTACGCAGTATTTT
TRBV23-1	TRBJ2-7	-	CASSQSSKVQYF	TGCGCCAGCAGTCAATCGTCAAAGGTGCAGTACTTC
TRBV7-2	TRBJ2-5	TRBD1	CASSLGDRSLSQYF	TGTGCCAGCAGCTTAGGGGACAGGAGTCTTTCCCAGTACTTC
TRBV19	TRBJ1-5	-	CASRSGQFNQPQHF	TGTGCCAGTAGATCAGGCCAATTCAATCAGCCCCAGCATTTT
TRBV6-6	TRBJ1-2	-	CASSHPAYGYTF	TGTGCCAGCAGTCACCCCGCCTATGGCTACACCTTC
TRBV2	TRBJ1-2	-	CASSEGGEHGYTF	TGTGCCAGCAGTGAAGGCGGGGAGCATGGCTACACCTTC
TRBV21-1	TRBJ2-6	-	CASSARTGEVGANVLTF	TGTGCCAGCAGCGCACGGACAGGGGAGGTTGGGGCCAACGTCCTGACTTTC
TRBV30	TRBJ1-6	TRBD1	CAWSRTGNDSPLHF	TGTGCCTGGAGCAGGACAGGGAACGATTCACCCCTCCACTTT
TRBV2	TRBJ2-1	TRBD2	CASSIAGGLNNEQFF	TGTGCCAGCAGCATAGCGGGAGGGCTAAACAATGAGCAGTTCTTC
TRBV23-1	TRBJ2-1	-	CASSQYLTLYNEQFF	TGCGCCAGCAGTCAATATCTAACCCTCTACAATGAGCAGTTCTTC
TRBV7-9	TRBJ2-7	-	CASSLMGEGYEQYF	TGTGCCAGCAGCTTAATGGGTGAGGGATACGAGCAGTACTTC
TRBV7-9	TRBJ2-7	TRBD2	CASSSAPTSGSSYEQYF	TGTGCCAGCAGCTCGGCCCCCACTAGCGGGAGTTCCTACGAGCAGTACTTC
TRBV7-7	TRBJ2-5	TRBD1	CASSLSGTGEETQYF	TGTGCCAGCAGCCTATCCGGGACAGGGGAGGAGACCCAGTACTTC
TRBV6-1	TRBJ2-3	TRBD2	CASIPSGRATDTQYF	TGTGCCAGCATTCCTAGCGGGAGGGCCACAGATACGCAGTATTTT
TRBV2	TRBJ2-3	-	CASSESRHITDTQYF	TGTGCCAGCAGTGAATCGAGACATATCACAGATACGCAGTATTTT